The sample holds a few counts of the clone carrying this TCR beta chain. The antigen is unknown. At collection, donors were nominally healthy, but unrecorded immune exposures were probable. Trimming at V came to 9 bases and at J to 6 bases, leaving 13 bases not matched to a gene. CDR1 and CDR2 from the germline V gene are LNHDA and SQIVND (reference sequence). The CDR3 has 16 amino acids. These data originate in a study of cytomegalovirus exposure and HLA in healthy donors. Findings and limits, study-wide: An observed cluster of highly shared sequence variants was recorded as a likely sequencing artifact.

The PCR contained 60 Vbeta and 13 Jbeta primers. TCRdb's copy holds only in-frame clones and misses some; the assay was immunoSEQ multiplex PCR. The data show some 110,000 clones, about 80% seen once. The chain carries TRBV19 and TRBJ1-6, with 8 nucleotides matching TRBD1. Material: PBMCs. The receptor comes from a man aged 40-50 years in good health and CMV-seronegative. CDR3 residues: CASLRTGSGVNSPLHF. The CDR3 bases are TGTGCCAGCCTAAGGACAGGGTCCGGGGTTAATTCACCCCTCCACTTT.